This TCR beta chain stems from a study of blood T cell repertoires in COVID-19. Study-level background: Spain, Italy and the United States supplied samples that represented acute and convalescent COVID-19. T cells, B-cell-depleted T cells, or PBMCs provided the cDNA or gDNA that served as material.

Deletions cut 3 bases from V and 5 bases from J, with 10 bases between. CDR1 is MNHEY, CDR2 SVGAGI, per germline. The CDR3 runs 13 residues. Original analysis: It was from reference gene primer amplification that nucleated cell counts were estimated. The table came from immunoSEQ multiplex PCR; TCRdb's copy has only in-frame clones and leaves some out. V and J calls and clone size come straight from that table; D and trimming were deduced from the DNA. The sample comprises 130,000 or so clones, 82% of which are singletons, and around an eighth rests with the top ten. J is TRBJ1-1 and V is TRBV6-5; D gene unclear. The sample was peripheral blood. The clonotype was recovered from a human donor in a cohort sampled during active COVID-19. The CDR3 DNA is TGTGCCAGCAGTTATAAGAGGAAGACTGAAGCTTTCTTT. Translated: CASSYKRKTEAFF.